A selection of T cell receptor beta chains follows, all from one sample in a study of T cell repertoires in cytomegalovirus infection. TCRdb recomputed calls from the reads with MiXCR, one row per CDR3 protein. The table has 100,000 to 150,000 distinct CDR3 sequences, 7.5% to 9% seen once. The sample comprised PBMCs. All receptors derive from a human donor in good health (CMV status not recorded). Some clones in this sample may be carry-over from other donors' samples. Each CDR3 is given with its conserved first and last residue. D genes are given only for firm matches. Clone size appears in some rows only: once, few, many, or a class for an expanded clone.

cdr3_aa: CASSPSPSIRQETQYF
cdr3_nt: TGTGCCAGCAGCCCCTCCCCTAGTATCCGCCAAGAGACCCAGTACTTC
d_call: .
clone_size: many
v_call: TRBV7-8
j_call: TRBJ2-5

cdr3_aa: CASSQALLASYNEQFF
cdr3_nt: TGTGCCAGCAGCCAGGCTCTCTTAGCCTCCTACAATGAGCAGTTCTTC
d_call: .
clone_size: many
v_call: TRBV7-2
j_call: TRBJ2-1

cdr3_aa: CASSPDEAKNIQYF
cdr3_nt: TGTGCCAGCAGCCCAGATGAGGCCAAAAACATTCAGTACTTC
d_call: .
clone_size: .
v_call: TRBV7-3
j_call: TRBJ2-4

cdr3_aa: CASSSGQGIGYTF
cdr3_nt: TGTGCCAGCAGCTCGGGACAGGGGATTGGCTACACCTTC
d_call: TRBD1
clone_size: many
v_call: TRBV12-3/TRBV12-4
j_call: TRBJ1-2

cdr3_aa: CASSERGSGTEAFF
cdr3_nt: TGTGCCAGCAGTGAACGGGGGAGTGGCACTGAAGCTTTCTTT
d_call: .
clone_size: few
v_call: TRBV2
j_call: TRBJ1-1

cdr3_aa: CASSLPPYNEQFF
cdr3_nt: TGTGCCAGCAGTTTGCCACCCTACAATGAGCAGTTCTTC
d_call: .
clone_size: many
v_call: TRBV28
j_call: TRBJ2-1

cdr3_aa: CAIQRQGGWDSPLHF
cdr3_nt: TGTGCCATACAACGACAGGGGGGCTGGGATTCACCCCTCCACTTT
d_call: TRBD1
clone_size: many
v_call: TRBV10-3
j_call: TRBJ1-6

cdr3_aa: CASSKSGGHYNEQFF
cdr3_nt: TGTGCCAGCAGTAAAAGCGGGGGCCACTACAATGAGCAGTTCTTC
d_call: TRBD2
clone_size: many
v_call: TRBV28
j_call: TRBJ2-1

cdr3_aa: CASSLRVPDEQFF
cdr3_nt: TGTGCCAGCAGTTTGAGGGTTCCAGATGAGCAGTTCTTC
d_call: .
clone_size: few
v_call: TRBV12-3/TRBV12-4
j_call: TRBJ2-1

cdr3_aa: CASSARDYTDTQYF
cdr3_nt: TGTGCCAGCAGCGCCCGGGACTATACAGATACGCAGTATTTT
d_call: TRBD2
clone_size: many
v_call: TRBV7-9
j_call: TRBJ2-3